The clone carrying this TCR beta chain has only one observation. Its specificity is not known. A read error may account for a junction end that differs from germline. Method: immunoSEQ multiplex PCR; TCRdb's copy keeps in-frame clones and lacks some. Among approximately 1.9 million clones listed, 80% to 95% were seen once. Naive CD8 cells comprised CD45RO-negative, CCR7-positively selected cells, excluding terminally differentiated effector memory CD45RA+ cells. Healthy and HIV-negative, the adult donors had no recent acute infections or vaccinations. These data belong to a study of shared clonotypes between healthy human individuals. Study-wide results and limits: In the sorted subsets, rarefaction showed sequencing was incomplete despite large depth. The small donor group covered limited genetic and exposure diversity. Non-shared clonotypes had lower generation probabilities than clonotypes shared by all four sorted-subset donors.

The receptor's source is a man between 18 and 29 years old in good health. Some clones in this sample may be carry-over from other donors' samples. Sequences were obtained from naive CD8+ T cells from PBMCs.

DNA of the CDR3: TGTGCCAGCATTGAAAGGGGTTTAGAGCAGTTCTTC. As protein: CASIERGLEQFF. The J gene is TRBJ2-1, the V gene TRBV6-1; TRBD1 might be the D (5 bases). Germline CDR1 and CDR2: MNHNS and SASEGT. The CDR3 covers 12 residues.